This T cell receptor beta chain was recovered during a study of blood T cell repertoires in COVID-19. The CDR3 is 15 amino acids. Germline CDR1 is SGHRS and CDR2 is YFSETQ. V was clipped by 1 base and J by 2 bases, with 10 bases between them. In the study's own analysis: Amplification of reference gene primers was used by the study to estimate nucleated cell counts. Clones were sequenced by immunoSEQ multiplex PCR, and TCRdb holds only the in-frame ones, with some missing. V and J calls and clone size are those listed in that table; D and trimming were worked out from the DNA. The sample yields around 220,000 clones, about nine tenths seen once. Enrollees, about 18 to 90 years old, lived in 25 or so US areas.

J is TRBJ2-1 and V is TRBV5-1, with D perhaps matching TRBD2 (6 bases). The sample consisted of PBMCs or T cells enriched from blood (not recorded which). The sequence was obtained from a woman in her twenties or thirties with acute COVID-19. CDR3 DNA: TGCGCCAGCAGCTTGCAATCGGGGGCCTACAATGAGCAGTTCTTC. Its protein is CASSLQSGAYNEQFF.